Shown below are 2 T cell receptor beta chains from a single sample sequenced in a study of cytomegalovirus exposure and HLA in healthy donors. The PCR used 60 Vbeta and 13 Jbeta primers. The protocol was immunoSEQ multiplex PCR, while the TCRdb copy is restricted to in-frame clones and leaves out a portion. The table shows around 150,000 clones, with over 70% occurring only once. The specimen was PBMCs. The receptors derive from a woman between 45 and 60 years old in good health and CMV-seropositive.

This chain links TRBV2 with TRBJ1-3; 9 bases are a match to TRBD1. Germline CDR1 and CDR2: SNHLY and FYNNEI. V lost 6 bases and J lost 3; bases outside the gene matches: 6. The CDR3 extends over 15 amino acids. CDR3 sequence reads: CASRRTGAGGNTIYF. DNA of the CDR3: TGTGCCAGCAGAAGGACAGGGGCGGGTGGAAACACCATATATTTT.

In this sample, this clone turned up a few times. The chain joins TRBV6-6 to TRBJ1-2; possible D gene TRBD1, 6 bases. The germline CDR1 and CDR2 sequences are MNHNY and SVGAGI (reference sequence). This CDR3 has 14 residues. V gave up 6 bases and J gave up 2 bases, with 13 bases separating them. The CDR3 nucleotides are TGTGCCAGCAGGACGGGGGGCCAAAACTATGGCTACACCTTC. This encodes CASRTGGQNYGYTF.